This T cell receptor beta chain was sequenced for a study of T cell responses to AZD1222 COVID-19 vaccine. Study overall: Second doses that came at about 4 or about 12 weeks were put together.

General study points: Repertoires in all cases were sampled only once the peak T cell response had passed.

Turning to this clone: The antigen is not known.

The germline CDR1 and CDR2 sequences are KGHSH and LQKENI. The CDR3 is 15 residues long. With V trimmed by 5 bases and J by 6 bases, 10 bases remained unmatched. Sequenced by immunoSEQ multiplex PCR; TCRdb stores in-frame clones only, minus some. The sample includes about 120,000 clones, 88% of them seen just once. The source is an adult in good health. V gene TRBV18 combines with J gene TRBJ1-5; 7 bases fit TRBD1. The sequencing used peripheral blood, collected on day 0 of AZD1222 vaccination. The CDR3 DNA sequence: TGTGCCAGCTCAAACGACAGGGTCATAGGTCAGCCCCAGCATTTT. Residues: CASSNDRVIGQPQHF.